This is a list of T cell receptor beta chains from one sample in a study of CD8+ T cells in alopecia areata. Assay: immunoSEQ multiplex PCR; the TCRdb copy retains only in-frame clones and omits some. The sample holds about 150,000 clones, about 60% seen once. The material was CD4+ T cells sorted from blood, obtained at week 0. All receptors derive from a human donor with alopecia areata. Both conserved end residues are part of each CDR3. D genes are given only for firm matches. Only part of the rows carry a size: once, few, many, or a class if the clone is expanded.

TGTGCCTGTACCCGGGACTTGGTCTCTTCTGGGGCCAACGTCCTGACTTTC	CACTRDLVSSGANVLTF	-	TRBJ2-6	TRBV30	-
TGTGCCAGCAGCCAAGATGGCCTCGTCGAGTTTTTT	CASSQDGLVEFF	few	TRBJ1-4	TRBV4-2	-
TGTGCCTGGAGTCAACAGGGTTACGGCTACACCTTC	CAWSQQGYGYTF	-	TRBJ1-2	TRBV30	-
TGTGCCAGCAGCCAGGATAGATCACCCCTCCACTTT	CASSQDRSPLHF	-	TRBJ1-6	TRBV7-9	-
TGTGCCAGCAGCTTACCGGGGTCCCAAGAGACCCAGTACTTC	CASSLPGSQETQYF	few	TRBJ2-5	TRBV28	-
TGCAGCGTTGAAGTGAGCGGAGATACGCAGTATTTT	CSVEVSGDTQYF	-	TRBJ2-3	TRBV29-1	-
TGCAGCGTTTCTGTAGAGACCCAGTACTTC	CSVSVETQYF	-	TRBJ2-5	TRBV29-1	-
TGTGCCAGCAGCATCGGGACTGAAGAGACCCAGTACTTC	CASSIGTEETQYF	-	TRBJ2-5	TRBV11-2	-
TGTGCCAGTAGAGACGGGGGTTCAGATACGCAGTATTTT	CASRDGGSDTQYF	-	TRBJ2-3	TRBV7-2	-
TGTGCTAGTGGCCCACGGGGGGCGGGTGTGGAGACCCAGTACTTC	CASGPRGAGVETQYF	-	TRBJ2-5	TRBV12-5	-